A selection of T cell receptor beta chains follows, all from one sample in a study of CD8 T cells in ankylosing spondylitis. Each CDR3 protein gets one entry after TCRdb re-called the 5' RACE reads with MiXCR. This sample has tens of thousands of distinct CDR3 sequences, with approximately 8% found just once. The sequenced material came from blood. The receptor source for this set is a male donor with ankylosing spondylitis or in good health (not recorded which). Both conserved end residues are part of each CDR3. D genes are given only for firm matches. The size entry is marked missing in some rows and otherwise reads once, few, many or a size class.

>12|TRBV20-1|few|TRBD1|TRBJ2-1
CSAGDSSNEQFF
TGCAGTGCTGGGGACAGTTCCAATGAGCAGTTCTTC
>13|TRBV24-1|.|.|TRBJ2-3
CATSLGFTDTQYF
TGTGCCACCAGTTTAGGGTTTACAGATACGCAGTATTTT
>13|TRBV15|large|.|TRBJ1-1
CATSRTVNTEAFF
TGTGCCACCAGCCGGACGGTGAACACTGAAGCTTTCTTT
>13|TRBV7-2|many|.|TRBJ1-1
CASSPARVTEAFF
TGTGCCAGCAGCCCCGCACGAGTCACTGAAGCTTTCTTT
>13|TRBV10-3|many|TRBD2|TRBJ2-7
CAISGGAGYEQYF
TGTGCCATCTCTGGGGGAGCGGGGTACGAGCAGTACTTC
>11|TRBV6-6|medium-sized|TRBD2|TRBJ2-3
CASLAGDTQYF
TGTGCCAGCCTAGCGGGAGATACGCAGTATTTT
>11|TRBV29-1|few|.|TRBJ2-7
CSAGSGWEQYF
TGCAGCGCCGGCTCGGGGTGGGAGCAGTACTTC
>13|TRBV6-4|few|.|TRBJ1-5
CASGSGPGQPQHF
TGTGCCAGCGGTTCGGGACCCGGACAGCCCCAGCATTTT
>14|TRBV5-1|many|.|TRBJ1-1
CASSSSFGGTEAFF
TGCGCCAGCAGCTCCTCTTTCGGGGGGACTGAAGCTTTCTTT
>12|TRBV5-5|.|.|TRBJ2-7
CASSLGGYEQYF
TGTGCCAGCAGCTTGGGGGGCTACGAGCAGTACTTC
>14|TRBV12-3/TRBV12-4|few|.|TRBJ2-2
CASSFSGETGELFF
TGTGCCAGCAGTTTCTCCGGTGAGACCGGGGAGCTGTTTTTT
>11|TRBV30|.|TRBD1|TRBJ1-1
CAWDRDTEAFF
TGTGCCTGGGACAGGGACACTGAAGCTTTCTTT
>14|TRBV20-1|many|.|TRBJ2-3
CSAREGGATDTQYF
TGCAGTGCTAGAGAGGGAGGAGCCACAGATACGCAGTATTTT
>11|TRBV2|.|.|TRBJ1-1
CASMFNTEAFF
TGTGCCAGCATGTTTAACACTGAAGCTTTCTTT
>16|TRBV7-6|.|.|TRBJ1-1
CASSLAPRAGSTEAFF
TGTGCCAGCAGCTTAGCCCCGAGGGCTGGGAGCACTGAAGCTTTCTTT
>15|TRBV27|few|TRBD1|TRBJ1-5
CASRKDRVSNQPQHF
TGTGCCAGCAGGAAGGACAGGGTAAGCAATCAGCCCCAGCATTTT
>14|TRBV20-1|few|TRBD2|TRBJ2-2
CSARAGRGTGELFF
TGCAGTGCTAGAGCCGGGAGGGGTACCGGGGAGCTGTTTTTT
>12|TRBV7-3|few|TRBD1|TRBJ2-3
CASSRDRDTQYF
TGTGCCAGCAGCCGGGACAGAGATACGCAGTATTTT
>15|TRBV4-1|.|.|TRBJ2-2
CASSQFPGVPGELFF
TGCGCCAGCAGCCAATTTCCGGGAGTCCCCGGGGAGCTGTTTTTT
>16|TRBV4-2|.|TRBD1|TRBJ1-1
CASSQRQGEVNTEAFF
TGTGCCAGCAGCCAAAGACAGGGGGAGGTGAACACTGAAGCTTTCTTT
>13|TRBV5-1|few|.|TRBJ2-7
CASSLAETYEQYF
TGCGCCAGCAGCTTGGCGGAGACCTACGAGCAGTACTTC
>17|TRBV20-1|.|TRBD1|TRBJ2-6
CSARDGDRASGANVLTF
TGCAGTGCTAGAGATGGGGACAGGGCTTCTGGGGCCAACGTCCTGACTTTC
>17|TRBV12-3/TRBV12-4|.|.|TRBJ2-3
CASSPIRTGRGTDTQYF
TGTGCCAGCAGCCCTATCAGGACCGGACGGGGCACAGATACGCAGTATTTT
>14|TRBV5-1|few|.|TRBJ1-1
CASSLDGGDTEAFF
TGCGCCAGCAGCTTGGATGGTGGGGACACTGAAGCTTTCTTT
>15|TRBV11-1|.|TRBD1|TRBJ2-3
CASSAGTGDTDTQYF
TGTGCCAGCAGCGCCGGGACAGGGGACACAGATACGCAGTATTTT
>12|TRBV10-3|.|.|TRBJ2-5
CAIRDGLETQYF
TGTGCCATCAGAGACGGATTAGAAACCCAGTACTTC
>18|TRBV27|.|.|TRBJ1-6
CASSSLGTSSSYNSPLHF
TGTGCCAGCAGTTCCCTCGGGACATCCAGCTCCTATAATTCACCCCTCCACTTT
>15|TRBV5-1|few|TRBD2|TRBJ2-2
CASASGGAYTGELFF
TGCGCCAGCGCTAGCGGGGGGGCATACACCGGGGAGCTGTTTTTT
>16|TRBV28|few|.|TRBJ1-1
CASTTRDTSPNTEAFF
TGTGCCAGCACCACACGGGACACTAGCCCGAACACTGAAGCTTTCTTT
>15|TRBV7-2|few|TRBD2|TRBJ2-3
CASSFWGLATDTQYF
TGTGCCAGCAGCTTTTGGGGACTAGCCACAGATACGCAGTATTTT
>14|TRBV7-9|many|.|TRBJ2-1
CASSGEVSINEQFF
TGTGCCAGCAGCGGAGAAGTGTCTATTAATGAGCAGTTCTTC
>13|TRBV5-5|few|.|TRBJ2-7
CASSSRDIYEQYF
TGTGCCAGCAGCTCCCGGGACATTTACGAGCAGTACTTC
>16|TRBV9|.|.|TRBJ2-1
CASSVSVGGRANEQFF
TGTGCCAGCAGCGTTTCTGTTGGGGGCAGGGCCAATGAGCAGTTCTTC
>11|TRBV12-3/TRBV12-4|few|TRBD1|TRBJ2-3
CASSLGQIKYF
TGTGCCAGCAGTTTGGGACAGATAAAGTATTTT
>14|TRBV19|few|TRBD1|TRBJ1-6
CASNPTGGGSPLHF
TGTGCCAGTAACCCGACAGGGGGCGGTTCACCCCTCCACTTT
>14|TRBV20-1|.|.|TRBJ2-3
CSAPGPVVVDTQYF
TGCAGTGCCCCCGGGCCTGTAGTGGTAGATACGCAGTATTTT